One T cell receptor beta chain is described in this entry. Its antigen is unknown. One entry per CDR3 protein, called by TCRdb with MiXCR from the 5' RACE reads. There are about 560,000 distinct CDR3 sequences in the sample; 17% occur only once, and around 7.8% lies in the top ten. The sample is drawn from a study of T-cell memory formation after mild COVID-19. Study results and caveats: In pre-infection memory, a portion of responding clones appeared, which suggested that cross-reactive memory joined. Shrinking CD4+ clones resided mostly in CM and EM, and CD8+ ones in EMRA.

The TCR was taken from an adult woman who had mild COVID-19 (a few samples of this study predate the infection). Cell type and time point are not known. The sequenced sample consisted of PBMCs or a T cell subset sorted from them (not recorded which).

The CDR3 DNA reads TGCAGCGTTGATCGCGGATACAATGAGCAGTTCTTC. This encodes CSVDRGYNEQFF. The chain couples TRBV29-1 to TRBJ2-1; D call uncertain. V gave up 3 bases and J gave up 4 bases, with 7 bases separating them. Germline CDR1 reads SQVTM; CDR2 reads ANQGSEA. The CDR3 runs to 12 residues.